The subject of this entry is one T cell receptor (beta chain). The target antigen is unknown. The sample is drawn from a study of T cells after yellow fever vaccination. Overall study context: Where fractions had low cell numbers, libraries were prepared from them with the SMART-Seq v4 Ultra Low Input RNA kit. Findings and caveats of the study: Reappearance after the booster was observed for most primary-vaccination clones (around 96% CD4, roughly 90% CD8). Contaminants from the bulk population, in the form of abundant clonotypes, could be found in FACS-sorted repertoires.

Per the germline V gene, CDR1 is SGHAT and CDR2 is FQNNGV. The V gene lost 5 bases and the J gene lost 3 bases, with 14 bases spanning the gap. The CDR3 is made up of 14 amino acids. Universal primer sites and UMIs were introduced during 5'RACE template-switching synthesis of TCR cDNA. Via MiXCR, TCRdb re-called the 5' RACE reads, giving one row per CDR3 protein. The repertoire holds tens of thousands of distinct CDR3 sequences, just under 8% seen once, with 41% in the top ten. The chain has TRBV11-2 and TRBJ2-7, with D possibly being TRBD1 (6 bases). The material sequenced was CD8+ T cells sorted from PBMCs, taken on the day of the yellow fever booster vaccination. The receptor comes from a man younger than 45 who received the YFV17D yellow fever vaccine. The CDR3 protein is CASSPHAGDYEQYF. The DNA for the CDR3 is TGTGCCAGCAGCCCCCATGCAGGGGACTACGAGCAGTACTTC.